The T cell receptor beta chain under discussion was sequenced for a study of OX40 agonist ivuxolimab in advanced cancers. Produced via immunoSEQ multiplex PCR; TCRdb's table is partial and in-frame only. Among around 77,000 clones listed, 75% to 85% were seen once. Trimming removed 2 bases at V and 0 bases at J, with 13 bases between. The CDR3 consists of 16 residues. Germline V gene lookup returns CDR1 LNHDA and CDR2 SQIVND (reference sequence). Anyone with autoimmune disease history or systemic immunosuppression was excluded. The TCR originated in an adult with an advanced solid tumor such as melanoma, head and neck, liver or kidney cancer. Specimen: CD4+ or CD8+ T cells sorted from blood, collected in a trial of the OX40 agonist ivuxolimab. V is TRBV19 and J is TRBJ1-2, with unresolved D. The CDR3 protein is CASSISGRYSNYGYTF. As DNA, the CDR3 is TGTGCCAGTAGTATATCGGGCCGGTACTCTAACTATGGCTACACCTTC.